A selection of T cell receptor beta chains follows, all from one sample in a study of T-cell reconstitution after alpha-beta-depleted transplantation in children. TCRdb independently ran MiXCR on the PCR reads; one entry per CDR3 protein. The sample lists a few hundred thousand distinct CDR3 sequences, around 20% occurring once. The sequencing used PBMCs from the stem cell graft donor, collected from the stem cell graft. Receptors were obtained from a human donor who donated a stem cell graft to a child with acute myeloid leukemia. Both conserved end residues are part of each CDR3. Each record gives: D gene, J gene, V gene, clone size, CDR3 protein, CDR3 DNA. A D gene is named only where the DNA matches it firmly. A row's size may be missing; if present it is once, few, many or a size class.

TRBD1,TRBJ2-7,TRBV12-3/TRBV12-4,many,CASSPPGQRQYF,TGTGCCAGCAGTCCACCGGGACAGCGCCAGTACTTC
.,TRBJ1-6,TRBV15,few,CATSREQGQSSPLHF,TGTGCCACCAGCAGAGAGCAGGGACAAAGCTCACCCCTCCACTTT
.,TRBJ2-1,TRBV12-3/TRBV12-4,few,CASSVTHEQFF,TGTGCCAGCAGTGTTACACATGAGCAGTTCTTC
TRBD2,TRBJ2-1,TRBV6-9,.,CASSGTSDGNEQFF,TGTGCCAGCAGCGGGACTAGCGATGGAAATGAGCAGTTCTTC
.,TRBJ1-6,TRBV28,.,CASTGWEPNSPLHF,TGTGCCAGCACCGGTTGGGAGCCTAATTCACCCCTCCACTTT
TRBD1,TRBJ2-7,TRBV6-1,few,CASSQVLGGPIPHYF,TGTGCCAGCAGCCAGGTTTTAGGGGGCCCAATACCTCACTACTTC
TRBD1,TRBJ1-1,TRBV6-1,.,CASSALPGQGNTEAFF,TGTGCCAGCAGTGCCTTGCCGGGACAGGGTAACACTGAAGCTTTCTTT
.,TRBJ1-2,TRBV28,.,CASSFQLYGYTF,TGTGCCAGCAGTTTTCAGCTCTATGGCTACACCTTC
.,TRBJ1-1,TRBV27,few,CASSSPSLNTEAFF,TGTGCCAGCAGTTCCCCCTCGCTTAACACTGAAGCTTTCTTT
TRBD2,TRBJ2-1,TRBV28,.,CASLRSGGHNEQFF,TGTGCCAGCCTGAGGTCGGGAGGGCACAATGAGCAGTTCTTC
TRBD1,TRBJ2-3,TRBV11-2,few,CASSSRTGTDTQYF,TGTGCCAGCAGCTCCAGGACAGGGACAGATACGCAGTATTTT
.,TRBJ2-1,TRBV25-1,.,CASSETPGLGSSYNEQFF,TGTGCCAGCAGTGAAACCCCGGGACTCGGAAGCTCCTACAATGAGCAGTTCTTC
TRBD2,TRBJ2-3,TRBV4-3,few,CASSQSGGVRGTDTQYF,TGCGCCAGCAGCCAAAGTGGGGGGGTTAGGGGCACAGATACGCAGTATTTT
TRBD1,TRBJ2-1,TRBV7-2,few,CASSLQGQVKRDEQFF,TGTGCCAGCAGCTTACAGGGACAGGTTAAAAGGGATGAGCAGTTCTTC
TRBD2,TRBJ2-7,TRBV28,.,CASSPRAGVSHEQYF,TGTGCCAGCAGCCCCCGGGCGGGAGTATCCCACGAGCAGTACTTC
TRBD2,TRBJ2-3,TRBV19,.,CASSITSGRFVTDTQYF,TGTGCCAGTAGTATAACTAGCGGGAGATTTGTCACAGATACGCAGTATTTT
.,TRBJ2-2,TRBV30,.,CAWTESNTGELFF,TGTGCCTGGACGGAGTCGAACACCGGGGAGCTGTTTTTT
.,TRBJ1-2,TRBV7-3,few,CASSLMGGGGYTF,TGTGCCAGCAGCTTAATGGGAGGTGGTGGCTACACCTTC
TRBD1,TRBJ2-6,TRBV29-1,.,CSVDDRGAGANVLTF,TGCAGCGTTGATGACAGGGGTGCTGGGGCCAACGTCCTGACTTTC
.,TRBJ2-5,TRBV24-1,few,CANTGRTQYF,TGTGCCAATACCGGTAGGACCCAGTACTTC
.,TRBJ2-7,TRBV29-1,many,CSVAGGNSYEQYF,TGCAGCGTTGCAGGTGGTAACTCCTACGAGCAGTACTTC
TRBD2,TRBJ2-3,TRBV19,many,CASSTSGTSADTQYF,TGTGCCAGTAGTACTAGCGGGACTTCGGCAGATACGCAGTATTTT
.,TRBJ2-5,TRBV4-1,.,CASSQGGGLETQYF,TGCGCCAGCAGCCAAGGAGGGGGGCTGGAGACCCAGTACTTC
TRBD2,TRBJ2-7,TRBV2,.,CASSPGLAIKQYF,TGTGCCAGCAGTCCGGGACTAGCTATTAAGCAGTACTTC
TRBD2,TRBJ2-7,TRBV5-1,.,CASRLAGIREQYF,TGCGCCAGCAGACTAGCGGGAATTCGTGAGCAGTACTTC
TRBD1,TRBJ2-3,TRBV12-3/TRBV12-4,many,CASSSPDRVKDTQYF,TGTGCCAGCAGTTCCCCGGACAGGGTAAAAGATACGCAGTATTTT
.,TRBJ2-3,TRBV12-3/TRBV12-4,.,CASSLIVTTSTDTQYF,TGTGCCAGCAGTTTAATAGTTACAACTTCCACAGATACGCAGTATTTT
.,TRBJ2-1,TRBV5-1,.,CASSLQSGGKGNEQFF,TGCGCCAGCAGCTTGCAAAGCGGCGGGAAGGGAAATGAGCAGTTCTTC
TRBD1,TRBJ2-3,TRBV6-1,.,CASSPTGGVYTDTQYF,TGTGCCAGCAGTCCAACAGGGGGAGTATACACAGATACGCAGTATTTT
.,TRBJ2-6,TRBV12-3/TRBV12-4,.,CASSFETPTANVLTF,TGTGCCAGCAGTTTTGAGACGCCGACGGCCAACGTCCTGACTTTC
TRBD2,TRBJ2-7,TRBV29-1,many,CSGRTSGYEQYF,TGCAGCGGAAGGACTAGCGGGTACGAGCAGTACTTC
.,TRBJ1-5,TRBV20-1,.,CSASVLHPGLRSNQPQHF,TGCAGTGCTAGCGTTCTACACCCCGGCTTGCGTAGCAATCAGCCCCAGCATTTT
.,TRBJ2-1,TRBV10-3,few,CAISESNEQFF,TGTGCCATCAGTGAGTCGAACGAGCAGTTCTTC
TRBD2,TRBJ2-7,TRBV6-1,few,CASTLPTGLASEQYF,TGTGCCAGCACCTTACCCACGGGACTAGCGTCCGAGCAGTACTTC